These T cell receptor beta chains were read from a single sample in a study of cytomegalovirus exposure and HLA in healthy donors. Measured with immunoSEQ multiplex PCR; TCRdb has only the in-frame clones, and not every one. The data show tens of thousands of clones, roughly 78% seen once. Input material: PBMCs. The receptor source for this set is a male donor in good health and CMV-seropositive. Both conserved end residues are part of each CDR3. A D gene is named only where the DNA matches it firmly. Part of the rows lack a size; the others show once, few, many or a class for expanded clones.

D gene,J gene,clone size,V gene,CDR3 protein,CDR3 DNA
NA,TRBJ2-1,NA,TRBV9,CASSPIGGPLNEQFF,TGTGCCAGCAGCCCCATCGGGGGGCCGTTAAATGAGCAGTTCTTC
TRBD1,TRBJ2-7,NA,TRBV10-1,CASSGTGYEQYF,TGCGCCAGCAGTGGGACAGGGTACGAGCAGTACTTC
NA,TRBJ1-5,NA,TRBV9,CASSPGSLFQPQHF,TGTGCCAGCAGCCCAGGGTCCCTTTTTCAGCCCCAGCATTTT
NA,TRBJ1-2,NA,TRBV27,CASSSTGNYGYTF,TGTGCCAGCAGCTCTACAGGGAACTATGGCTACACCTTC
NA,TRBJ2-3,NA,TRBV7-8,CASSLGGGVDTQYF,TGTGCCAGCAGCTTAGGCGGGGGCGTAGATACGCAGTATTTT
NA,TRBJ1-2,NA,TRBV9,CASSAQGRYGYTF,TGTGCCAGCAGCGCACAGGGCCGCTATGGCTACACCTTC
NA,TRBJ1-2,NA,TRBV6-5,CASSRTTGNYGYTF,TGTGCCAGCAGTCGCACTACAGGGAACTATGGCTACACCTTC
TRBD1,TRBJ1-5,NA,TRBV28,CASSLWTGDQPQHF,TGTGCCAGCAGTCTATGGACAGGAGATCAGCCCCAGCATTTT
NA,TRBJ2-7,few,TRBV15,CATSRVVGESYEQYF,TGTGCCACCAGCAGAGTGGTGGGAGAGAGTTACGAGCAGTACTTC
NA,TRBJ1-4,NA,TRBV7-6,CASSTDRNEKLFF,TGTGCCAGCAGCACCGACAGGAATGAAAAACTGTTTTTT
TRBD2,TRBJ2-3,NA,TRBV7-3,CASSPFPGGPSDTQYF,TGTGCCAGCAGCCCCTTTCCGGGAGGGCCTTCAGATACGCAGTATTTT
NA,TRBJ1-1,NA,TRBV7-3,CASRDQSGAGTEAFF,TGTGCCAGCAGGGATCAGTCAGGGGCAGGCACTGAAGCTTTCTTT
NA,TRBJ2-7,NA,TRBV6-4,CASSAGGTAITYEQYF,TGTGCCAGCAGTGCGGGGGGGACAGCTATCACCTACGAGCAGTACTTC
TRBD2,TRBJ2-2,NA,TRBV4-2,CASSQGEGTNTGELFF,TGTGCCAGCAGCCAAGGGGAGGGAACGAACACCGGGGAGCTGTTTTTT
TRBD2,TRBJ2-7,few,TRBV4-1,CASSQEELAGYEQYF,TGCGCCAGCAGCCAAGAGGAGCTAGCGGGGTACGAGCAGTACTTC
TRBD2,TRBJ2-3,once,TRBV27,CASSLFGLAGGAGTQYF,TGTGCCAGCAGTTTATTTGGCCTAGCGGGAGGAGCTGGTACGCAGTATTTT
NA,TRBJ2-7,NA,TRBV5-1,CASSLRTDSSYEQYF,TGCGCCAGCAGCCTCCGGACGGACAGCTCCTACGAGCAGTACTTC
NA,TRBJ1-1,NA,TRBV10-1,CASRRDNRNTEAFF,TGCGCCAGCAGACGGGACAATAGGAACACTGAAGCTTTCTTT
NA,TRBJ1-1,NA,TRBV5-1,CASSPGHGTEAFF,TGCGCCAGCAGCCCGGGACATGGCACTGAAGCTTTCTTT
TRBD2,TRBJ2-7,NA,TRBV6-5,CASRLDRLAGPQYF,TGTGCCAGCAGATTAGATAGACTAGCGGGGCCTCAATACTTC
NA,TRBJ2-7,NA,TRBV25-1,CASSELPLEEQYF,TGTGCCAGCAGTGAACTTCCCCTGGAGGAGCAGTACTTC
TRBD2,TRBJ2-3,NA,TRBV6-4,CASRKSAGGPTTDTQYF,TGTGCCAGCAGAAAAAGTGCGGGAGGGCCCACCACAGATACGCAGTATTTT
NA,TRBJ1-5,few,TRBV2,CASTLNRVNQPQHF,TGTGCCAGCACGTTAAACAGGGTCAATCAGCCCCAGCATTTT
TRBD2,TRBJ2-7,NA,TRBV27,CASGSLAGGLDREQYF,TGTGCCAGCGGCTCACTAGCGGGAGGGCTAGATCGCGAGCAGTACTTC
TRBD2,TRBJ2-1,NA,TRBV16,CASSQSLAGNEQFF,TGTGCCAGCAGCCAAAGCCTAGCGGGCAATGAGCAGTTCTTC
NA,TRBJ1-2,NA,TRBV28,CASGGNYGYTF,TGTGCCAGCGGAGGGAACTATGGCTACACCTTC
TRBD1,TRBJ2-7,NA,TRBV19,CASSIEVLGQARGEQYF,TGTGCCAGTAGTATAGAAGTTTTAGGACAGGCGCGAGGGGAGCAGTACTTC
TRBD2,TRBJ2-6,NA,TRBV28,CASRGSGSPGANVLTF,TGTGCCAGCAGAGGTAGCGGGAGTCCTGGGGCCAACGTCCTGACTTTC
NA,TRBJ2-2,NA,TRBV7-2,CASSTRQGGTGELFF,TGTGCCAGCAGCACCCGACAGGGAGGCACCGGGGAGCTGTTTTTT
NA,TRBJ2-2,NA,TRBV6-1,CASSDGPVGGGPANTGELFF,TGTGCCAGCAGTGATGGTCCCGTGGGCGGGGGCCCCGCGAACACCGGGGAGCTGTTTTTT
NA,TRBJ2-5,few,TRBV11-3,CASSFSKQGPQYF,TGTGCCAGCAGCTTTTCGAAACAGGGACCCCAGTACTTC
NA,TRBJ2-2,NA,TRBV27,CASWPVGTGGSTGELFF,TGTGCCAGCTGGCCCGTGGGGACTGGGGGGTCCACCGGGGAGCTGTTTTTT
TRBD2,TRBJ2-1,NA,TRBV7-2,CASSWGTSGSIQFF,TGTGCCAGCAGCTGGGGGACTAGCGGGAGTATACAGTTCTTC
TRBD2,TRBJ2-7,NA,TRBV18,CASSPGTSGYEQYF,TGTGCCAGCTCACCTGGGACTAGCGGTTACGAGCAGTACTTC
TRBD2,TRBJ2-5,NA,TRBV30,CAWSVRGSETQYF,TGTGCCTGGAGTGTCCGCGGGAGTGAGACCCAGTACTTC
TRBD1,TRBJ1-1,few,TRBV25-1,CASRRGTGVTEAFF,TGTGCCAGCAGGCGGGGGACAGGGGTAACTGAAGCTTTCTTT
NA,TRBJ2-1,NA,TRBV7-9,CASSLASVEQFF,TGTGCCAGCAGCTTAGCGTCGGTAGAGCAGTTCTTC
NA,TRBJ1-1,NA,TRBV6-5,CASSYGRNTEAFF,TGTGCCAGCAGTTACGGGAGGAACACTGAAGCTTTCTTT
NA,TRBJ1-1,NA,TRBV6-5,CASSIPGGEAFF,TGTGCCAGCAGCATACCCGGGGGAGAAGCTTTCTTT
TRBD2,TRBJ2-5,NA,TRBV5-1,CASSTGGLAGGQETQYF,TGCGCCAGCAGCACGGGGGGACTAGCGGGAGGACAAGAGACCCAGTACTTC
NA,TRBJ2-5,NA,TRBV19,CASSIIGGPPPRTQYF,TGTGCCAGTAGTATAATCGGGGGACCCCCTCCACGAACCCAGTACTTC
NA,TRBJ2-7,NA,TRBV4-2,CASSQDGRDDSYEQYF,TGTGCCAGCAGCCAAGACGGGCGGGACGACTCCTACGAGCAGTACTTC
NA,TRBJ1-3,NA,TRBV9,CASSMGRVGNTIYF,TGTGCCAGCAGCATGGGCAGGGTTGGAAACACCATATATTTT
TRBD1,TRBJ1-1,once,TRBV19,CASSLQGSEVTEAFF,TGTGCCAGTAGTTTACAGGGGTCGGAGGTAACTGAAGCTTTCTTT
NA,TRBJ2-5,NA,TRBV6-4,CASSEHAGETQYF,TGTGCCAGCAGTGAACACGCGGGGGAGACCCAGTACTTC
NA,TRBJ2-2,NA,TRBV4-2,CASTQGGNTGELFF,TGTGCCAGCACACAGGGTGGAAACACCGGGGAGCTGTTTTTT
TRBD2,TRBJ2-1,NA,TRBV6-1,CASSLGTSGSNEQFF,TGTGCCAGCAGTCTAGGGACTAGCGGGAGTAATGAGCAGTTCTTC
TRBD1,TRBJ2-2,NA,TRBV5-1,CASSFTTGGDTGELFF,TGCGCCAGCAGCTTTACGACAGGGGGGGACACCGGGGAGCTGTTTTTT
TRBD1,TRBJ1-2,NA,TRBV27,CASSPWAGGNYGYTF,TGTGCCAGCAGTCCTTGGGCAGGGGGGAACTATGGCTACACCTTC
TRBD1,TRBJ1-2,NA,TRBV14,CASSQDRVYTF,TGTGCCAGCAGCCAGGACAGGGTCTACACCTTC
NA,TRBJ1-4,NA,TRBV6-1,CAARRTVSGEKLFF,TGTGCTGCTCGGCGGACTGTCTCGGGTGAAAAACTGTTTTTT
TRBD1,TRBJ1-1,NA,TRBV19,CASSKRTGMNTEAFF,TGTGCCAGTAGTAAAAGGACAGGGATGAACACTGAAGCTTTCTTT
NA,TRBJ2-7,NA,TRBV5-6,CASSLRSYRYEQYF,TGTGCCAGCAGCTTAAGATCATATCGGTACGAGCAGTACTTC
NA,TRBJ2-1,NA,TRBV4-2,CASSRLEAGLYNEQFF,TGTGCCAGCAGCCGACTGGAGGCGGGGTTATACAATGAGCAGTTCTTC
TRBD2,TRBJ2-7,NA,TRBV7-8,CASSPRGLAGGPGYEQYF,TGTGCCAGCAGCCCCAGGGGACTAGCGGGAGGGCCGGGGTACGAGCAGTACTTC
NA,TRBJ1-5,NA,TRBV5-8,CASSLVFSDYSNQPQHF,TGTGCCAGCAGCTTGGTCTTTTCAGATTATAGCAATCAGCCCCAGCATTTT
NA,TRBJ2-3,NA,TRBV4-3,CASSQDPTGTSTDTQYF,TGCGCCAGCAGCCAAGATCCCACGGGAACTAGCACAGATACGCAGTATTTT
NA,TRBJ2-3,NA,TRBV4-2,CASSQGSSAGDTQYF,TGTGCCAGCAGCCAAGGCTCCTCGGCGGGGGATACGCAGTATTTT